This entry concerns a single TCR beta chain. Its antigen is currently unknown. These data are taken from a study of cytomegalovirus exposure and HLA in healthy donors. General study points: Follow-up analysis later connected one missense variant in DCLRE1C with trimming of TCR beta V- and J-genes.

Trimming shortened V by 4 bases and J by 1 base, and 7 bases separated the two germline ends. Germline assignment: CDR1 LGHNA and CDR2 YNFKEQ. This CDR3 region has 13 residues. Primers included in the PCR were 60 Vbeta and 13 Jbeta primers. Sequencing was performed with immunoSEQ multiplex PCR; in TCRdb, only in-frame clones are kept and a portion is missing. The table lists hundreds of thousands of clones, around four fifths of them singletons. The V gene is TRBV4-2, the J gene TRBJ1-2; D uncertain. The source of this sequence is a boy aged 2 to 10 in good health and CMV-seronegative. Input material: PBMCs. CDR3 loop: CASSPGVNYGYTF. Written as DNA, the CDR3 is TGTGCCAGCAGCCCGGGTGTTAACTATGGCTACACCTTC.